This T cell receptor (beta chain) was sequenced in a study of radiotherapy plus CTLA-4 blockade in lung cancer. Using immunoSEQ multiplex PCR, the repertoire was profiled, and TCRdb retains in-frame clones only, with some absent. This table holds tens of thousands of clones, approximately 70% found once. The germline CDR1 and CDR2 sequences are SGHRS and YFSETQ. V was cut by 1 base and J by 5 bases, with 13 bases left in between. CDR3 length equals 15 residues. Specimen: peripheral blood, collected from a patient treated with radiotherapy plus ipilimumab. This sequence originates from a human donor with non-small cell lung cancer who had stable disease on radiotherapy plus ipilimumab. V usage is TRBV5-1 and J usage is TRBJ1-5, with TRBD1 as a possible D gene (6 bases). The CDR3 sequence: CASSLTPTGDQPQHF. DNA of the CDR3: TGCGCCAGCAGCTTGACGCCGACAGGAGATCAGCCCCAGCATTTT.